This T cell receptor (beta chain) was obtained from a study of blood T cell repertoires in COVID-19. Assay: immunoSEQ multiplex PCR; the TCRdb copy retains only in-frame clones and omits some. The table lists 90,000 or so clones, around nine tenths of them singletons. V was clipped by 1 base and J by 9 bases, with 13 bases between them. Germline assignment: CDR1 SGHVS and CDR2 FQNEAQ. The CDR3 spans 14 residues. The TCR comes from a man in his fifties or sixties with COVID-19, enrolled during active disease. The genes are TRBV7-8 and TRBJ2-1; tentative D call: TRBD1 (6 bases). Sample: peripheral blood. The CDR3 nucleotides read TGTGCCAGCAGCTTAGGACCAGGGGCCGGTGAGCAGTTCTTC. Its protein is CASSLGPGAGEQFF.